A selection of T cell receptor beta chains follows, all from one sample in a study of human T cells and chemical hapten exposure. TCRdb reprocessed the RACE reads via MiXCR and lists one record per CDR3 protein. The sample includes about 160,000 distinct CDR3 sequences, around a quarter of them seen just once. The sample was whole blood, taken in connection with sensitization to the hapten diphenylcyclopropenone (DPC). The receptors come from a woman between 18 and 29 years old with alopecia areata. Some clones in this sample may be carry-over from other donors' samples. CDR3s include the opening cysteine and the closing phenylalanine or tryptophan. The D gene is left open where the match is weak. Part of the rows lack a size; the others show once, few, many or a class for expanded clones.

TRBD1	TRBV7-9	TRBJ1-1	NA	CASSTYRQGVTEAFF	TGTGCCAGCAGCACCTACAGACAGGGGGTCACTGAAGCTTTCTTT
NA	TRBV5-3	TRBJ1-5	NA	CARSATTGFDQPQHF	TGTGCCAGAAGCGCGACTACAGGGTTCGACCAGCCCCAGCATTTT
NA	TRBV7-6	TRBJ2-5	once	CASSLAFSFQETQYF	TGTGCCAGCAGCTTAGCTTTTTCCTTCCAAGAGACCCAGTACTTC
TRBD1	TRBV7-9	TRBJ2-3	NA	CASSEKGQSTDTQYF	TGTGCCAGCAGCGAAAAGGGACAGAGCACAGATACGCAGTATTTT
NA	TRBV4-1	TRBJ2-3	NA	CASSHQGGRGDTQYF	TGCGCCAGCAGCCACCAGGGGGGCCGAGGAGATACGCAGTATTTT
NA	TRBV6-2/TRBV6-3	TRBJ1-2	NA	CASSVGRRNYGYTF	TGTGCCAGCAGCGTAGGACGGAGAAACTATGGCTACACCTTC
NA	TRBV2	TRBJ2-3	few	CASKVAAQYF	TGTGCCAGCAAGGTAGCAGCGCAGTATTTT
NA	TRBV7-2	TRBJ2-3	few	CASRLTGVSTDTQYF	TGTGCCAGCAGGTTAACGGGGGTCTCCACAGATACGCAGTATTTT
TRBD2	TRBV4-1	TRBJ2-1	NA	CASSRLEVAGYNEQFF	TGCGCCAGCAGCCGCCTGGAAGTAGCGGGCTACAATGAGCAGTTCTTC
TRBD2	TRBV7-6	TRBJ2-7	many	CASSLPRGGGEQYF	TGTGCCAGCAGCCTCCCCCGGGGGGGCGGTGAGCAGTACTTC
NA	TRBV4-1	TRBJ2-7	NA	CASSQLATEYEQYF	TGCGCCAGCAGCCAACTAGCGACCGAATACGAGCAGTACTTC
NA	TRBV25-1	TRBJ2-1	many	CASSDEYEQFF	TGTGCCAGCAGTGACGAGTATGAGCAGTTCTTC
NA	TRBV5-6	TRBJ1-2	NA	CASNFERRNYGYTF	TGTGCCAGCAACTTCGAGAGGAGGAACTATGGCTACACCTTC
NA	TRBV7-2	TRBJ1-1	NA	CASSLIVQLGEAFF	TGTGCCAGCAGCTTAATCGTCCAGCTAGGAGAAGCTTTCTTT
TRBD1	TRBV6-1	TRBJ2-1	NA	CASGQGLYNEQFF	TGTGCCAGTGGACAGGGTTTATACAATGAGCAGTTCTTC
TRBD2	TRBV12-3/TRBV12-4	TRBJ2-5	many	CASRRTSGNGETQYF	TGTGCCAGCAGAAGGACTAGCGGGAATGGAGAGACCCAGTACTTC
NA	TRBV29-1	TRBJ2-5	few	CSVGTGTETQYF	TGCAGCGTTGGGACGGGGACGGAGACCCAGTACTTC
NA	TRBV2	TRBJ2-5	once	CASTLQETQYF	TGTGCCAGCACGCTTCAAGAGACCCAGTACTTC
NA	TRBV3-1	TRBJ2-7	NA	CASSQVVTPTYEQYF	TGTGCCAGCAGCCAAGTAGTAACCCCCACCTACGAGCAGTACTTC
TRBD2	TRBV4-1	TRBJ2-2	many	CASKGLGAGELFF	TGCGCCAGCAAAGGACTAGGGGCCGGGGAGCTGTTTTTT
TRBD2	TRBV9	TRBJ2-1	NA	CASSVAAVGGVYNEQFF	TGTGCCAGCAGCGTAGCGGCTGTGGGGGGGGTATACAATGAGCAGTTCTTC
NA	TRBV29-1	TRBJ2-4	NA	CSVEDRQGKNF	TGCAGCGTTGAAGATCGGCAGGGAAAAAACTTC
NA	TRBV20-1	TRBJ1-2	NA	CSARTQGRSGYTF	TGCAGTGCCCGCACTCAGGGCCGATCGGGCTACACCTTC
NA	TRBV30	TRBJ2-7	few	CAWSYGDSYEQYF	TGTGCCTGGAGCTACGGGGACTCCTACGAGCAGTACTTC
TRBD1	TRBV11-2	TRBJ1-6	NA	CASSPDRGRDSPLHF	TGTGCCAGCAGCCCCGACAGGGGGAGAGATTCACCCCTCCACTTT
TRBD1	TRBV4-1	TRBJ1-1	once	CASSRIEQGWTEAFF	TGCGCCAGCAGCCGTATCGAACAGGGGTGGACTGAAGCTTTCTTT